The entry below describes one T cell receptor (beta chain). Its target is unknown. Germline CDR1 and CDR2: SGDLS and YYNGEE. Unmatched junction bases numbered 17, after V lost 4 bases and J lost 4 bases. This CDR3 region has 18 residues. The protocol was immunoSEQ multiplex PCR, while the TCRdb copy is restricted to in-frame clones and leaves out a portion. The repertoire holds roughly 49,000 clones, approximately 90% seen once, with around 3.7% in the top ten. This sample is part of a study of neoadjuvant nivolumab and ipilimumab in lung cancer. General study results and limits: Resected tumors had greater TCR richness and clonality than uninvolved lung. From pretherapy to surgery, tumor richness and clonality rose with dual therapy. Higher pretherapy blood TCR richness went with higher resected-tumor richness.

The chain couples TRBV9 to TRBJ1-1, with 9 bases lining up with TRBD1. This TCR was recovered from an adult with non-small cell lung cancer. Some clones in this sample may be carry-over from other donors' samples. This specimen consisted of blood, obtained before neoadjuvant nivolumab, alone or with ipilimumab. The DNA for the CDR3 is TGTGCCAGCAGCCCGTACGGCAGACAGGGGGTGGAGGGCACTGAAGCTTTCTTT. Amino acid sequence: CASSPYGRQGVEGTEAFF.